This TCR beta chain was captured by sequencing in a study of low-dose radiotherapy and immunotherapy resistance in tumors. The V gene lost 0 bases and the J gene lost 5 bases, with 5 bases spanning the gap. CDR3 size: 13 residues. Germline CDR1 is LNHNV and CDR2 is YYDKDF (reference sequence). Time point specified: before trial treatment. At least ten counts were recorded for this clonotype. Primers targeting TRAV and TRBV primed first-strand cDNA, covering alpha and beta chains. TCR amplification ran approximately 22 PCR cycles using constant-region and V-primer adapter primers. TCRdb passed the reads through MiXCR, listing each CDR3 protein once. This table has under 90,000 distinct CDR3 sequences, 15% to 20% appearing once.

The sequences come from PBMCs, collected before treatment. The TCR sequence derives from a male donor with prostate cancer. J is TRBJ1-5 and V is TRBV15; D is undetermined. The CDR3: CATSRDLDQPQHF. The DNA for the CDR3 is TGTGCCACCAGCAGAGATTTAGATCAGCCCCAGCATTTT.